Following are 27 T cell receptor beta chains from one sample sequenced in a study of neurological immune-mediated disorders. TCRdb re-derived calls from the 5' RACE reads in MiXCR, one entry per CDR3 protein. The sample has more than 50,000 distinct CDR3 sequences, around 3.8% seen once. Input material: PBMCs. The receptors here all came from a woman aged 50 to 60 with multiple sclerosis.

This clonotype has ten or more counts. The gene calls are TRBV14 and TRBJ2-1, with 8 bases aligning to TRBD1. V was clipped by 2 bases and J by 4 bases; unmatched bases: 10. The germline V gene has CDR1 SGHDN and CDR2 FVKESK. The CDR3 length is 17 residues. CDR3 sequence (DNA): TGTGCCAGCAGCCAAACCCGGACAGGGATAGGATACAATGAGCAGTTCTTC. The encoded protein is CASSQTRTGIGYNEQFF.

This clonotype was observed at least ten times. The V gene is TRBV20-1, the J gene TRBJ1-1; D uncertain. CDR1 DFQATT and CDR2 SNEGSKA come from the germline V gene (reference sequence). V was trimmed by 3 bases and J by 4 bases, leaving 12 bases between them. The CDR3 spans 13 residues. CDR3 DNA sequence: TGCAGTGCTAGTCCAGGATTTCTCACTGAAGCTTTCTTT. It specifies CSASPGFLTEAFF.

This clonotype was found many times. This chain connects TRBV5-6 to TRBJ2-2; tentative D call: TRBD2 (5 bases). V was trimmed by 2 bases and J by 3 bases, leaving 8 bases between them. Germline V gives CDR1 SGHDT, CDR2 YYEEEE. The CDR3 consists of 14 residues. For the CDR3, the DNA is TGTGCCAGCAGCTTTCTCGGGGACACCGGGGAGCTGTTTTTT. It codes for CASSFLGDTGELFF.

This clonotype turned up a few times. V gene TRBV11-2 combines with J gene TRBJ2-3; 13 bases map to TRBD2. The CDR3 is 16 amino acids. CDR1 and CDR2 (germline): SGHAT, FQNNGV. The V segment lost 7 bases and the J segment 2 bases; nucleotides outside the gene matches: 6. CDR3 sequence reads: CASTKGLAGPTDTQYF. DNA for the CDR3: TGTGCCAGCACCAAGGGACTAGCGGGACCCACAGATACGCAGTATTTT.

Comments on this clonotype: A much larger clone is a single base away; this may be a read error. The J gene is TRBJ1-1, the V gene TRBV11-2; D is ambiguous. The CDR3 is made up of 16 amino acids. V lost 0 bases and J 6 bases, leaving 17 bases between the germline ends. Germline V lookup: CDR1 SGHAT, CDR2 FQNNGV. The DNA for the CDR3 is TGTGCCAGCAGCTTAGATTACGGGAGGAGGAATGCTGAAGCTTTCTTT. It codes for CASSLDYGRRNAEAFF.

This clonotype occurred many times. The V call is TRBV14, the J call TRBJ1-4; D remains unclear. The CDR3 extends over 14 amino acids. V shed 3 bases and J shed 7 bases, with 12 bases lying between them. From germline, CDR1 is SGHDN and CDR2 FVKESK. CDR3 sequence: CASSQVRAGEKLFF. The DNA for the CDR3 is TGTGCCAGCAGCCAGGTTAGAGCCGGTGAAAAACTGTTTTTT.

The sample holds many counts of this clonotype. J is TRBJ2-1 and V is TRBV29-1, with 10 bases fitting TRBD2. The CDR3 runs to 13 residues. V lost 8 bases to trimming and J lost 7 bases; unmatched junction nucleotides: 8. The germline gives CDR1 SQVTM, CDR2 ANQGSEA. The CDR3 protein is CSTPSGRGNEQFF. Written as DNA, the CDR3 is TGCAGCACCCCTAGCGGGAGAGGGAATGAGCAGTTCTTC.

This clonotype was found many times. The chain uses TRBV24-1 and TRBJ2-2, with D tentatively TRBD1 (6 bases). Germline CDR1 is KGHDR and CDR2 is SFDVKD. V was cut by 0 bases and J by 5 bases, with 15 bases left in between. The CDR3 loop spans 17 amino acids. The CDR3 bases are TGTGCCACCAGTGATTTGCTCCATACAGGGTTGACCGGGGAGCTGTTTTTT. It translates to CATSDLLHTGLTGELFF.

The chain carries TRBV7-2 and TRBJ2-2; TRBD2 might be the D (5 bases). The CDR3 extends over 16 amino acids. V was cut by 0 bases and J by 6 bases, with 14 bases left in between. Germline values: CDR1 SGHTA, CDR2 FQGNSA. The CDR3 loop reads CASSLAEASLAGELFF. The CDR3 region has the DNA TGTGCCAGCAGCTTAGCGGAGGCAAGTCTCGCCGGGGAGCTGTTTTTT.

Ten or more counts support this clonotype. The chain combines TRBV5-1 with TRBJ2-3, with 8 positions matching TRBD2. Trimming took 6 bases from V and 6 from J; bases not matched to a gene: 12. Germline assignment: CDR1 SGHRS and CDR2 YFSETQ. This CDR3 region has 15 residues. DNA of the CDR3: TGCGCCAGCAATGAACTAGCGGATCTGCGGGATACGCAGTATTTT. As protein: CASNELADLRDTQYF.

This clonotype came up many times. The CDR3 is CASSLGDRVGTEAFF. CDR3 nucleotide sequence: TGCGCCAGCAGCTTGGGGGACAGGGTGGGCACTGAAGCTTTCTTT. The V gene is TRBV5-1, the J gene TRBJ1-1, with 9 bases matching TRBD1. Trimming took 0 bases from V and 4 from J; bases not matched to a gene: 4. The V gene's germline CDR1 is SGHRS and CDR2 YFSETQ. The CDR3 loop spans 15 amino acids.

This clonotype showed up many times. Its ends do not fully match the called genes, so a read error is possible. CDR3 loop: CASSQVKTEAFF. CDR3 in DNA: TGTGCCAGCAGCCAGGTGAAAACTGAAGCTTTCTTT. V usage is TRBV3-1 and J usage is TRBJ1-1; D unclear. Germline lookup yields CDR1 LGHDT and CDR2 YNNKEL (reference sequence). The CDR3 sequence is 12 residues long.

The genes are TRBV7-2 and TRBJ2-1; 12 bases align to TRBD2. Trimming cost V 3 bases and J 10 bases; bases outside gene matches: 10. The CDR3 consists of 16 residues. The germline V gene encodes CDR1 SGHTA and CDR2 FQGNSA. CDR3: CASSLMGLAGHREQFF. The CDR3 region has the DNA TGTGCCAGCAGCTTGATGGGACTAGCGGGTCATAGAGAGCAGTTCTTC. Full variable domain (remainder filled in from reference TRBV7-2 and TRBJ2-1): GAGVSQSPSNKVTEKGKDVELRCDPISGHTALYWYRQSLGQGLEFLIYFQGNSAPDKSGLPSDRFSAERTGGSVSTLTIQRTQQEDSAVYLCASSLMGLAGHREQFFGPGTRLTVL.

Ten or more counts support this clonotype. The chain uses TRBV29-1 and TRBJ1-1, with D tentatively TRBD1 (5 bases). V was trimmed by 1 base and J by 4 bases, leaving 10 bases between them. The length of the CDR3 is 13 residues. CDR1 and CDR2 from the germline V gene are SQVTM and ANQGSEA. CDR3 region: CSVEGQGPTEAFF. In DNA, the CDR3 is TGCAGCGTTGAAGGTCAGGGTCCCACTGAAGCTTTCTTT.

There are many counts of this clonotype. The rearrangement joins TRBV20-1 to TRBJ2-5; 10 bases agree with TRBD2. Looked up from germline, CDR1 is DFQATT and CDR2 is SNEGSKA (reference sequence). J lost 6 bases, V lost 3 bases, and 7 bases had no gene match. The CDR3 totals 14 residues. As DNA, the CDR3 is TGCAGTGCTAGCCTGGGACTAGCGAGAAAGACCCAGTACTTC. As protein: CSASLGLARKTQYF.

Comment on this clonotype: A much larger clone differs from this one at a single base, so this may be a read error. The rearrangement joins TRBV20-1 to TRBJ1-1; D gene ambiguous. V was pared by 8 bases and J by 1 base, with 8 bases between. Germline V CDR1 and CDR2: DFQATT, SNEGSKA (reference sequence). The CDR3 covers 11 residues. CDR3 nucleotides: TGCAGTCTTGATACGAACACTGAAGCTTTCTTT. The encoded protein is CSLDTNTEAFF.

The chain joins TRBV2 to TRBJ1-6, with 7 bases matching TRBD1. Trimming at V came to 10 bases and at J to 8 bases, leaving 14 bases not matched to a gene. In germline, CDR1 is SNHLY, CDR2 FYNNEI. The CDR3 is 15 amino acids. The CDR3 is CATRFGQVGDSPLHF. CDR3 coding DNA: TGTGCCACCCGCTTTGGACAGGTAGGAGATTCACCCCTCCACTTT.

There are many counts of this clonotype. The rearrangement links TRBV12-3 or TRBV12-4 to TRBJ2-4; no clear D. This CDR3 has 12 amino acids. The V end lost 6 bases, the J end lost 5 bases, and 8 bases lay between the germline ends. The CDR3 loop reads CASSPDENIQYF. In DNA form, the CDR3 reads TGTGCCAGCAGCCCAGACGAAAACATTCAGTACTTC.

This clonotype came up many times. V is TRBV12-3 or TRBV12-4 and J is TRBJ2-3; D is perhaps TRBD2 (6 bases). V was trimmed by 2 bases and J by 3 bases, leaving 6 bases between them. The CDR3 is made up of 13 amino acids. CDR3 bases: TGTGCCAGCAGTTTACGGGGGACAGATACGCAGTATTTT. Protein product: CASSLRGTDTQYF.

This clonotype occurred many times. The chain combines TRBV6-2 or TRBV6-3 with TRBJ2-7; 13 bases are shared with TRBD2. Unmatched junction bases numbered 4, after V lost 5 bases and J lost 3 bases. The CDR3 has 15 amino acids. Germline CDR1 is MNHEY and CDR2 is SVGEGT. CDR3 region: CASSPGLAGSYEQYF. The CDR3 DNA is TGTGCCAGCAGTCCGGGACTAGCGGGAAGCTACGAGCAGTACTTC.

This clonotype was detected ten times or more. The V and J genes are TRBV5-1 and TRBJ2-2; 8 nucleotides agree with TRBD2. Germline assignment: CDR1 SGHRS and CDR2 YFSETQ. With 4 bases clipped from V and 2 bases from J, the junction kept 7 bases outside the gene matches. The CDR3 runs 16 residues. For the CDR3, the DNA is TGCGCCAGCAGCCGGACTAGCAGTTCTAACACCGGGGAGCTGTTTTTT. Translated, it gives CASSRTSSSNTGELFF.

This clonotype was detected many times. The chain has TRBV5-1 and TRBJ2-3, with a tentative D call TRBD2 (5 bases). V was pared by 1 base and J by 0 bases, with 9 bases between. Germline V lookup: CDR1 SGHRS, CDR2 YFSETQ. The CDR3 runs to 15 residues. Written as DNA, the CDR3 is TGCGCCAGCAGCTTGACCGGGGTGAGCACAGATACGCAGTATTTT. Translating it yields CASSLTGVSTDTQYF. The complete variable domain, with remaining parts taken from reference TRBV5-1 and TRBJ2-3, reads KAGVTQTPRYLIKTRGQQVTLSCSPISGHRSVSWYQQTPGQGLQFLFEYFSETQRNKGNFPGRFSGRQFSNSRSEMNVSTLELGDSALYLCASSLTGVSTDTQYFGPGTRLTVL.

This clonotype was detected many times. The chain is built from TRBV5-6 and TRBJ2-2; no clear D gene. Germline CDR1 is SGHDT and CDR2 is YYEEEE. The CDR3 runs to 15 residues. V dropped 1 base and J dropped 4 bases, with 11 bases sitting between them. The DNA of the CDR3 is TGTGCCAGCAGCTTGATTCCTTCGAGCACCGGGGAGCTGTTTTTT. Residues: CASSLIPSSTGELFF.

The table lists this clonotype with many counts. The V gene is TRBV12-3 or TRBV12-4, the J gene TRBJ2-3, with unresolved D. Trimming left V 8 bases short and J 2 bases short, with 11 bases between. The CDR3 is 13 residues long. The CDR3 sequence: CASSLTDTDTQYF. CDR3 coding DNA: TGTGCCAGCTCTCTCACGGACACAGATACGCAGTATTTT.

This clonotype was recorded many times. This chain uses TRBV6-2 or TRBV6-3 with TRBJ2-3, with D possibly TRBD1 on 5 matching bases. The CDR3 length is 13 residues. With 6 bases removed from V and 6 bases from J, the gap between germline ends came to 13 bases. Germline values: CDR1 MNHEY, CDR2 SVGEGT. In DNA, the CDR3 is TGTGCCAGCAGAAGAGACCAGGGCGATACGCAGTATTTT. Residues: CASRRDQGDTQYF.

At least ten counts were recorded for this clonotype. The gene calls are TRBV20-1 and TRBJ1-2; D is uncertain. Germline CDR1 and CDR2: DFQATT and SNEGSKA (reference sequence). Trimming left V 3 bases short and J 3 bases short, with 2 bases between. The CDR3 is 10 residues long. The CDR3 loop reads CSASDYGYTF. The DNA of the CDR3 is TGCAGTGCTAGCGACTATGGCTACACCTTC.

This clonotype was detected ten times or more. Just one base apart from a much larger clone, this may be a read error. The chain uses TRBV10-3 and TRBJ2-5; tentatively, D is TRBD2 (7 bases). Germline values: CDR1 ENHRY, CDR2 SYGVKD. This CDR3 is 16 amino acids long. Trimming cost V 0 bases and J 5 bases, with 16 bases left between them. CDR3 amino acids: CAISESRQEAGETQYF. CDR3 bases: TGTGCCATCAGTGAGTCCCGACAGGAAGCGGGGGAGACCCAGTACTTC.